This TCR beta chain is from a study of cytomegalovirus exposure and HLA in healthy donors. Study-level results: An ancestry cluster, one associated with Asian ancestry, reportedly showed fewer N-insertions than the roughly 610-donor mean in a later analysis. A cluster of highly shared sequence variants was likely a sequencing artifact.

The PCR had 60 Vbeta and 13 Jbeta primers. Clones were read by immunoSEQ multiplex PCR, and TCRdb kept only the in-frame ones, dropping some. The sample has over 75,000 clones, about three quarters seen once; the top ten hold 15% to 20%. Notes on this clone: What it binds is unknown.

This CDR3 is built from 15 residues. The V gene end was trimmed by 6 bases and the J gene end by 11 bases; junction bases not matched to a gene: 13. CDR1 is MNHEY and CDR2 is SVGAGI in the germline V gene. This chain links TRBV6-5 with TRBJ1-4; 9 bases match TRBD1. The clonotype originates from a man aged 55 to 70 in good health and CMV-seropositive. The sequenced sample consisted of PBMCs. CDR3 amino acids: CASRPPGQGQSKLFF. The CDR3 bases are TGTGCCAGCAGACCACCGGGACAGGGACAATCGAAACTGTTTTTT.